The clone carrying this T cell receptor beta chain appeared a single time. The data stem from a study of blood T cell repertoires in COVID-19. Study details: Samples taken during acute and convalescent COVID-19 were collected in the United States, Italy and Spain.

The CDR3 consists of 12 residues. With 1 base removed from V and 15 bases from J, the gap between germline ends came to 13 bases. Per the germline V gene, CDR1 is SGHTA and CDR2 is FQGNSA. Assay: immunoSEQ multiplex PCR; the TCRdb copy retains only in-frame clones and omits some. The sample holds about 29,000 clones, roughly 82% seen once. The clonotype was recovered from a man of 80 years or more with active or convalescent COVID-19. V is TRBV7-2 and J is TRBJ1-5; weak D call: TRBD1 (5 bases). The specimen sequenced was peripheral blood. The CDR3 is CASSLGAGNRHF. In DNA form, the CDR3 reads TGTGCCAGCAGCTTAGGGGCAGGGAATAGGCATTTT. The full variable domain, in which reference TRBV7-2 and TRBJ1-5 provide the parts outside the CDR3, is GAGVSQSPSNKVTEKGKDVELRCDPISGHTALYWYRQSLGQGLEFLIYFQGNSAPDKSGLPSDRFSAERTGGSVSTLTIQRTQQEDSAVYLCASSLGAGNRHFGDGTRLSIL.